Sequencing of this TCR beta chain was carried out in a study of OX40 agonist ivuxolimab in advanced cancers. Study overall: Allowance was made for prior anti-PD-1, anti-PD-L1 or anti-CTLA-4 therapy, and about 40% had some.

Data came from immunoSEQ multiplex PCR; TCRdb stores just in-frame clones and leaves some out. This table has roughly 26,000 clones, about 74% appearing once. Deletions cut 9 bases from V and 0 bases from J, with 16 bases between. CDR3 length: 15 residues. Germline V gene lookup returns CDR1 SGHKS and CDR2 YYEKEE (reference sequence). Comment on this clone: Its cognate antigen is unknown.

Regarding the study as a whole: Which antigen the expanded peripheral T cells recognized is unknown. By week 6 at 0.1 to 3.0 mg/kg, blood CD4+ and CD8+ T cells had expanded clonally. In the 0.1-3.0 mg/kg groups, partial responders showed among the lowest expansion.

Specimen: CD4+ or CD8+ T cells sorted from blood, collected in a trial of the OX40 agonist ivuxolimab. J is TRBJ2-1 and V is TRBV5-5; D might be TRBD1 or TRBD2, each matching 5 bases. The sequence came from an adult with an advanced solid tumor such as melanoma, head and neck, liver or kidney cancer. The CDR3 nucleotides are TGTGCCACCATGACATGGGGGAGCTCCTACAATGAGCAGTTCTTC. Its protein product is CATMTWGSSYNEQFF.